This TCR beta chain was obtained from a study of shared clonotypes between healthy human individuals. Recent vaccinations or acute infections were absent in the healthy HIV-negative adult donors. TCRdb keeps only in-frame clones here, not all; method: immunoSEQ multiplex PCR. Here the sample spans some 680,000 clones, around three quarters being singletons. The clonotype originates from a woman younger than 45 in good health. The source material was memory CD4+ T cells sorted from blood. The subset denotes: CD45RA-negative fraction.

CDR3 in amino acids: CASSRRVLDTGELFF. CDR3 bases: TGTGCCAGCAGCCGCAGGGTCTTGGACACCGGGGAGCTGTTTTTT. V gene TRBV2 combines with J gene TRBJ2-2, with D maybe TRBD1 (5 bases). Trimming removed 6 bases from V and 3 bases from J, with 14 bases in between. CDR3 length: 15 amino acids. The germline gives CDR1 SNHLY, CDR2 FYNNEI. The full variable domain, its missing parts supplied by reference TRBV2 and TRBJ2-2, is EPEVTQTPSHQVTQMGQEVILRCVPISNHLYFYWYRQILGQKVEFLVSFYNNEISEKSEIFDDQFSVERPDGSNFTLKIRSTKLEDSAMYFCASSRRVLDTGELFFGEGSRLTVL.